This T cell receptor (beta chain) originates from a study of T cell responses to AZD1222 COVID-19 vaccine. To note about this clone: The antigen is unknown.

Assay: immunoSEQ multiplex PCR; the TCRdb copy retains only in-frame clones and omits some. The sample lists around 130,000 clones; roughly nine tenths were seen once. The study's findings and limits: The study identified only a handful of AZD1222 recipients as seropositive at baseline. Spike-specific TCR breadth and depth went up after people got two AZD1222 doses. In all cases, repertoires were sampled only after the peak T cell response. In a largely white British group with more females than males, clonal diversity was possibly underestimated.

V was trimmed by 2 bases and J by 2 bases, leaving 7 bases between them. The CDR3 runs 13 residues. The germline gives CDR1 SGHRS, CDR2 YFSETQ. The rearrangement joins TRBV5-1 to TRBJ2-5; no clear D gene. The specimen comprised peripheral blood, sampled 28 days after the second dose of the MenACWY control vaccine. The source is an adult who received the MenACWY meningococcal vaccine as a control. The CDR3 region is CASSFIGQETQYF. The CDR3 DNA follows: TGCGCCAGCAGCTTTATAGGACAAGAGACCCAGTACTTC.